This T cell receptor beta chain was retrieved from a study of spatial heterogeneity in lung cancer. Specified time point: blood at routine non-recurrence follow-up after resection. No cell sorting; template was whole RNA from tumor, lung tissue or PBMC. Study findings and constraints: The study found ubiquitous expanded tumor TCRs in blood more at resection than follow-up.

This clonotype was observed a handful of times. The antigen is not known. V was shortened by 6 bases and J by 6 bases, with 15 bases between the two germline ends. This CDR3 has 13 amino acids. CDR1 is MNHEY and CDR2 is SVGAGI in the germline V gene. TCRdb reprocessed the 5' RACE reads via MiXCR and lists one record per CDR3 protein. Of more than 95,000 distinct CDR3 sequences listed, over 9% are singletons. The rearrangement links TRBV6-5 to TRBJ2-7, with D perhaps matching TRBD1 (5 bases). The sequencing here drew on PBMCs, taken at follow-up. The clonotype originates from a male donor with early-stage non-small cell lung cancer. This CDR3 is CASRSTGPSEQYF. CDR3 nucleotide sequence: TGTGCCAGCAGGAGTACAGGCCCCAGCGAGCAGTACTTC.